This TCR beta chain was documented in a study of T cell changes during pregnancy in multiple sclerosis. CDR1 and CDR2 from the germline V gene are MNHEY and SVGAGI. The CDR3 has 15 amino acids. The germline V and J ends were trimmed by 2 bases and 4 bases, with 14 bases remaining between them. Using immunoSEQ multiplex PCR, the repertoire was profiled, and TCRdb retains in-frame clones only, with some absent. The sample contains 25,000 or so clones, approximately 86% of which appear only once. Sequenced material: CD4+ T cells from peripheral blood mononuclear cells, taken in the first trimester of pregnancy. V usage is TRBV6-5 and J usage is TRBJ1-1; maybe TRBD1 (6 bases). This receptor was identified in a female donor in good health, enrolled as a control in a pregnancy study. As DNA, the CDR3 is TGTGCCAGCAGTTACACCCGGGGAGGGGGCACTGAAGCTTTCTTT. This encodes CASSYTRGGGTEAFF.